A single sample is the source of the 21 T cell receptor beta chains below, sequenced in a study of T-cell reconstitution after alpha-beta-depleted transplantation in children. Preparation of the TCRbeta library involved a method that used unique molecular identifiers. From the PCR reads, TCRdb called clonotypes with MiXCR, one entry per CDR3 protein. The table shows approximately 350,000 distinct CDR3 sequences, with about 16% occurring only once. The sequencing used PBMCs, mostly from graft donor cells, collected 360 days after TCRalphabeta/CD19-depleted stem cell transplant. The receptors come from a male patient aged 2 to 9 who had a stem cell transplant for acute lymphoblastic leukemia, so the T cells may come from the graft donor.

Ten or more counts support this clonotype. The V gene is TRBV18, the J gene TRBJ2-1; D is uncertain. V was shortened by 1 base and J by 3 bases, with 10 bases between the two germline ends. This CDR3 is built from 15 residues. Germline lookup yields CDR1 KGHSH and CDR2 LQKENI. CDR3 in amino acids: CASSPQRIVYNEQFF. The CDR3, as DNA: TGTGCCAGCTCACCACAGCGTATTGTCTACAATGAGCAGTTCTTC.

This clonotype occurred many times. This chain joins TRBV11-2 and TRBJ1-5, with 8 bases aligning to TRBD1. V trimming: 5 bases; J trimming: 6 bases; junction bases outside the gene matches: 3. Per the germline V gene, CDR1 is SGHAT and CDR2 is FQNNGV. The CDR3 is 13 amino acids. CDR3 nucleotide sequence: TGTGCCAGCAGCCTGGACAGGGTTCAGCCCCAGCATTTT. This translates into CASSLDRVQPQHF. Variable domain in full (rest from reference TRBV11-2 and TRBJ1-5): EAGVAQSPRYKIIEKRQSVAFWCNPISGHATLYWYQQILGQGPKLLIQFQNNGVVDDSQLPKDRFSAERLKGVDSTLKIQPAKLEDSAVYLCASSLDRVQPQHFGDGTRLSIL.

CDR3 coding DNA: TGTGCCAGCAGCGTAGAGGAGATCGGGGGTCTCGGGGATACGCAGTATTTT. It encodes CASSVEEIGGLGDTQYF. J is TRBJ2-3 and V is TRBV9, with D possibly being TRBD2 (6 bases). This CDR3 is 17 amino acids long. Trimming removed 0 bases at V and 6 bases at J, with 20 bases between. Germline CDR1 SGDLS, CDR2 YYNGEE.

V usage is TRBV11-2 and J usage is TRBJ1-1; D is ambiguous. Germline V gene data show CDR1 as SGHAT and CDR2 as FQNNGV. The CDR3 runs to 11 residues. V was clipped by 5 bases and J by 11 bases, with 12 bases between them. CDR3 sequence (DNA): TGTGCCAGCAGCCAGACCTATGGGGCTTTCTTT. Amino acid sequence: CASSQTYGAFF.

The rearrangement uses TRBV28 and TRBJ2-1; 11 nucleotides match TRBD2. The length of the CDR3 is 15 residues. Trimming removed 6 bases from V and 7 bases from J; junction bases left unmatched: 8. Germline CDR1 MDHEN, CDR2 SYDVKM. CDR3 amino acids: CASRAYTSGSNEQFF. The DNA for the CDR3 is TGTGCCAGCAGGGCCTATACTAGCGGGAGTAATGAGCAGTTCTTC.

This clonotype was counted only a few times. The chain carries TRBV7-6 and TRBJ2-3; no clear D. Trimming left V 9 bases short and J 3 bases short, with 7 bases between. CDR1 and CDR2 from the germline V gene are SGHVS and FNYEAQ. The CDR3 totals 11 residues. CDR3 protein: CASAQTDTQYF. As DNA, the CDR3 is TGTGCCAGTGCGCAGACAGATACGCAGTATTTT.

This clonotype came up a few times. The chain carries TRBV6-6 and TRBJ2-7; unclear D gene. The CDR3 extends over 11 amino acids. V lost 2 bases to trimming and J lost 5 bases, with 4 bases between them. The V gene's germline CDR1 is MNHNY and CDR2 SVGAGI (reference sequence). CDR3 residues: CASSYVDEQYF. CDR3 coding DNA: TGTGCCAGCAGTTACGTTGACGAGCAGTACTTC.

This clonotype turned up a few times. The J gene is TRBJ2-6, the V gene TRBV5-5, with D hard to call. Germline values: CDR1 SGHKS, CDR2 YYEKEE (reference sequence). CDR3 size: 18 residues. The germline V and J ends were trimmed by 2 bases and 0 bases, with 15 bases remaining between them. CDR3: CASSFGPMDDSGANVLTF. CDR3 nucleotides: TGTGCCAGCAGCTTTGGCCCCATGGACGACTCTGGGGCCAACGTCCTGACTTTC.

The V gene is TRBV4-3, the J gene TRBJ2-1, with D tentatively TRBD1 or TRBD2 (5 bases each). CDR3 length equals 19 residues. The V end lost 0 bases, the J end lost 1 base, and 19 bases lay between the germline ends. Germline V CDR1 and CDR2: LGHNA, YSLEER. The CDR3 here is CASSQEGPGMGLSYNEQFF. The CDR3 region has the DNA TGCGCCAGCAGCCAAGAGGGGCCGGGAATGGGGCTGTCCTACAATGAGCAGTTCTTC.

The table lists this clonotype with a few counts. The gene calls are TRBV5-1 and TRBJ2-5; tentative D call: TRBD1 (5 bases). The ends were cut back, 2 bases at V and 0 bases at J, with 11 bases in the middle. Germline loops: CDR1 SGHRS, CDR2 YFSETQ. The CDR3 covers 15 residues. DNA for the CDR3: TGCGCCAGCAGCTTCTCTAGGGGCTACCAAGAGACCCAGTACTTC. It specifies CASSFSRGYQETQYF.

This clonotype was seen many times. The rearrangement links TRBV30 to TRBJ2-1, with D perhaps given as TRBD1 or TRBD2 (7 bases each). V gave up 4 bases and J gave up 1 base, with 11 bases separating them. Germline CDR1 is GTSNPN and CDR2 is SVGIG (reference sequence). This CDR3 spans 14 amino acids. The CDR3 coding sequence is TGTGCCTGGAAGCGGGGACAGTCCTACAATGAGCAGTTCTTC. It codes for CAWKRGQSYNEQFF.

The chain uses TRBV4-2 and TRBJ2-5; D is ambiguous. Germline V gene sequence: CDR1 LGHNA, CDR2 YNFKEQ. CDR3 length: 14 residues. Trimming took off 0 bases at V and 4 bases at J, with 9 bases between the two ends. The CDR3 DNA reads TGTGCCAGCAGCCAAGAGGGAATGTCAGAGACCCAGTACTTC. It translates to CASSQEGMSETQYF.

In its sample, this clonotype was seen many times. The rearrangement uses TRBV20-1 and TRBJ2-7, with 7 bases that match TRBD1. The V and J ends lost 5 bases and 2 bases, in that order; junction bases with no gene match: 3. Germline values: CDR1 DFQATT, CDR2 SNEGSKA (reference sequence). This CDR3 has 12 residues. The CDR3: CSALDRAYEQYF. The CDR3 DNA is TGCAGTGCTTTAGACAGGGCCTACGAGCAGTACTTC.

The chain is built from TRBV12-3 or TRBV12-4 and TRBJ2-7; possibly TRBD2 for D (5 bases). This CDR3 comprises 15 residues. The V and J ends lost 1 base and 2 bases respectively, with 12 bases between them. The CDR3 sequence: CASSLGRGIPYEQYF. DNA of the CDR3: TGTGCCAGCAGTTTAGGTAGAGGGATTCCCTACGAGCAGTACTTC.

This clonotype was detected only a few times. The chain recombines TRBV4-2 with TRBJ2-1, with 9 bases matching TRBD2. The length of the CDR3 is 16 residues. Germline CDR1 reads LGHNA; CDR2 reads YNFKEQ. V gave up 3 bases and J gave up 1 base; unmatched junction bases: 4. This CDR3 is CASSHHSGSSYNEQFF. In nucleotides, the CDR3 is TGTGCCAGCAGCCACCATAGCGGGAGTTCCTACAATGAGCAGTTCTTC.

This clonotype was picked up a small number of times. The rearrangement uses TRBV28 and TRBJ2-5, with 14 bases aligning to TRBD2. V was pared by 2 bases and J by 2 bases, with 7 bases of the junction left unmatched. The CDR3 contains 18 residues. Germline loops: CDR1 MDHEN, CDR2 SYDVKM. Here the CDR3 DNA reads TGTGCCAGCAGTTTAGCAGGGACTAGCGGGAGTAGTCAAGAGACCCAGTACTTC. Translating gives CASSLAGTSGSSQETQYF.

In this sample, this clonotype turned up a few times. CDR3 sequence (DNA): TGTGCCAGCAGCTCCGTTGGTAGAGCGGGGTCTCACACAGATACGCAGTATTTT. The encoded protein is CASSSVGRAGSHTDTQYF. The chain combines TRBV11-2 with TRBJ2-3; 7 positions agree with TRBD2. CDR3 length: 18 residues. Germline CDR1 is SGHAT and CDR2 is FQNNGV. Trimming removed 4 bases from V and 2 bases from J; junction bases left unmatched: 15.

This clonotype showed up many times. This rearrangement joins TRBV24-1 to TRBJ2-4, with D perhaps matching TRBD1 or TRBD2 (6 bases each). Germline loops: CDR1 KGHDR, CDR2 SFDVKD. The CDR3 extends over 15 amino acids. The V end lost 5 bases, the J end lost 8 bases, and 18 bases lay between the germline ends. CDR3 DNA: TGTGCCACCAGTGGCCAGGGGAGGTGTATGGACATTCAGTACTTC. Translating gives CATSGQGRCMDIQYF.

In its sample, this clonotype was seen many times. The V gene is TRBV12-3 or TRBV12-4, the J gene TRBJ2-3; 8 nucleotides agree with TRBD2. CDR3 length: 16 amino acids. Trimming removed 5 bases from V and 4 bases from J; junction bases left unmatched: 11. Written as DNA, the CDR3 is TGTGCCAGCAGTAGTCCCAGCGGGAGTCGGGCAGATACGCAGTATTTT. Translation: CASSSPSGSRADTQYF.

The chain combines TRBV5-1 with TRBJ2-1, with D possibly being TRBD2 (6 bases). Germline V gene data show CDR1 as SGHRS and CDR2 as YFSETQ. The CDR3 is 15 amino acids. V was clipped by 2 bases and J by 2 bases, with 11 bases between them. The CDR3 DNA is TGCGCCAGCAGCTTTGGCGGGGATCCCTACAATGAGCAGTTCTTC. This codes for CASSFGGDPYNEQFF. Drawing the rest from reference TRBV5-1 and TRBJ2-1, the complete variable domain is KAGVTQTPRYLIKTRGQQVTLSCSPISGHRSVSWYQQTPGQGLQFLFEYFSETQRNKGNFPGRFSGRQFSNSRSEMNVSTLELGDSALYLCASSFGGDPYNEQFFGPGTRLTVL.

The rearrangement joins TRBV10-3 to TRBJ1-1; D is uncertain. CDR3 length: 15 amino acids. Germline V CDR1 and CDR2: ENHRY, SYGVKD. V lost 3 bases and J 2 bases, leaving 13 bases between the germline ends. This CDR3 reads CAISEKGSFNTEAFF. DNA for the CDR3: TGTGCCATCAGTGAAAAGGGTAGCTTTAACACTGAAGCTTTCTTT.